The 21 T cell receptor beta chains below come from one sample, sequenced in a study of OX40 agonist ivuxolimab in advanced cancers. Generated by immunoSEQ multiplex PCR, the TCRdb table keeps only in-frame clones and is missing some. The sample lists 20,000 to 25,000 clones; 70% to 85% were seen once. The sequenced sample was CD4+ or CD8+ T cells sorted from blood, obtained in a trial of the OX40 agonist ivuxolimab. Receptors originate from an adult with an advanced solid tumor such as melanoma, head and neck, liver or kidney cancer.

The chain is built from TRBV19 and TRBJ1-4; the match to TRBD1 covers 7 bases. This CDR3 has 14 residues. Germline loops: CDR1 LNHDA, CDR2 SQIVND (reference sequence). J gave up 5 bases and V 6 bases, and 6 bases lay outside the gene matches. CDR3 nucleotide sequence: TGTGCCAGTAGCACGGACAGGATCAATGAAAAACTGTTTTTT. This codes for CASSTDRINEKLFF. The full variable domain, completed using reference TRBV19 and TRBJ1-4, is DGGITQSPKYLFRKEGQNVTLSCEQNLNHDAMYWYRQDPGQGLRLIYYSQIVNDFQKGDIAEGYSVSREKKESFPLTVTSAQKNPTAFYLCASSTDRINEKLFFGSGTQLSVL.

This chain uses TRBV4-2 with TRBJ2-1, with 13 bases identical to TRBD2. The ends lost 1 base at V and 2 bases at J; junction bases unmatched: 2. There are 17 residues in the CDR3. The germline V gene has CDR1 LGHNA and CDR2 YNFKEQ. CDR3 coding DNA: TGTGCCAGCAGCCAAGCCGGACTAGCGGGGGCCTACAATGAGCAGTTCTTC. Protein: CASSQAGLAGAYNEQFF.

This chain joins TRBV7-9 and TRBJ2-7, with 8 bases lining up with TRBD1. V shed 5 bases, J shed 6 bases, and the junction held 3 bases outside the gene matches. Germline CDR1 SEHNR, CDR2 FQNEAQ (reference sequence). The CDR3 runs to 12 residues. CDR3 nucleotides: TGTGCCAGCAGCAATCAGGGGGCCGAGCAGTACTTC. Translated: CASSNQGAEQYF.

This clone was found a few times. DNA for the CDR3: TGTGCCAGCGCCAACTTTTGGGACAGGGGTTCTGAAGCTTTCTTT. It specifies CASANFWDRGSEAFF. The chain couples TRBV6-6 to TRBJ1-1; 10 nucleotides align to TRBD1. V dropped 8 bases and J dropped 6; count of bases not matched to a gene: 12. Germline V gene sequence: CDR1 MNHNY, CDR2 SVGAGI (reference sequence). This CDR3 has 15 residues.

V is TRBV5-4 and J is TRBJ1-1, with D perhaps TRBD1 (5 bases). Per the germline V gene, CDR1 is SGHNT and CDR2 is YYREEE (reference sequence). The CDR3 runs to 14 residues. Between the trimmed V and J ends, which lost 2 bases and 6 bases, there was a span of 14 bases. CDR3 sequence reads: CASSFAGNEAEAFF. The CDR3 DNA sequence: TGTGCCAGCAGCTTCGCAGGGAACGAGGCTGAAGCTTTCTTT.

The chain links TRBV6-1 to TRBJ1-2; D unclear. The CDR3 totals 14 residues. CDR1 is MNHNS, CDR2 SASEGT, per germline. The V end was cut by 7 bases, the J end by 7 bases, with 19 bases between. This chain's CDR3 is CASTRERNLGGYTF. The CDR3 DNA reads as TGTGCCAGCACTAGGGAGAGAAATCTGGGTGGCTACACCTTC.

CDR3 loop: CASSLQTSFKAFF. CDR3 sequence (DNA): TGTGCCAGCAGTTTACAGACAAGTTTTAAAGCTTTCTTT. V and J are TRBV6-6 and TRBJ1-1; D gene ambiguous. Germline V lookup: CDR1 MNHNY, CDR2 SVGAGI (reference sequence). The CDR3 runs to 13 residues. V lost 4 bases, J lost 9 bases, and 15 bases lay in between.

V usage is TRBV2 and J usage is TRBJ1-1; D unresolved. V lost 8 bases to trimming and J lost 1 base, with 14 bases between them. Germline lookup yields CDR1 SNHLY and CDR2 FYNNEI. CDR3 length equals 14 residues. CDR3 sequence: CASAGNLGNTEAFF. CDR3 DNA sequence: TGTGCCAGCGCGGGAAATCTAGGGAACACTGAAGCTTTCTTT.

CDR3: CASSLGSGSYNEQFF. For the CDR3, the DNA is TGTGCCAGCAGCTTGGGTAGCGGCTCCTACAATGAGCAGTTCTTC. The V gene is TRBV7-9, the J gene TRBJ2-1; tentative D call: TRBD2 (6 bases). The CDR3 is made up of 15 amino acids. V lost 3 bases, J lost 0 bases, and 9 bases lay in between. Germline loops: CDR1 SEHNR, CDR2 FQNEAQ (reference sequence).

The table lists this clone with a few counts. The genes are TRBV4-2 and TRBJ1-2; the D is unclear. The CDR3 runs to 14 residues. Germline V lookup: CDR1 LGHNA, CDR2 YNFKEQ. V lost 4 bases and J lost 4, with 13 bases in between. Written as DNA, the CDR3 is TGTGCCAGCAGCCCCGACACCTCTGGCTATGGCTACACCTTC. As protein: CASSPDTSGYGYTF.

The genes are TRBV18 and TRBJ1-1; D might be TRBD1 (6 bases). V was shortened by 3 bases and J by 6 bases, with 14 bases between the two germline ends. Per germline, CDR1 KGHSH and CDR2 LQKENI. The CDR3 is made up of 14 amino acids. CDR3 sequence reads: CASSPVSGGSEAFF. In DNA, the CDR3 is TGTGCCAGCTCACCTGTAAGCGGGGGCTCTGAAGCTTTCTTT.

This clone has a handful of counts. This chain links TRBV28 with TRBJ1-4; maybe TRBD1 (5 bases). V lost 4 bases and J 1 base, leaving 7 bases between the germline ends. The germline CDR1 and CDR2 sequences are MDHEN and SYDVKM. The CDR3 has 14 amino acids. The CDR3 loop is CASSSDRTNEKLFF. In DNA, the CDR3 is TGTGCCAGCAGTTCAGACAGAACTAATGAAAAACTGTTTTTT.

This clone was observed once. The CDR3 spells CASSFAGKKYEQYF. In DNA, the CDR3 is TGTGCCAGCAGTTTCGCCGGAAAAAAATACGAGCAGTACTTC. The chain is built from TRBV27 and TRBJ2-7; D gene unclear. Deletions cut 3 bases from V and 4 bases from J, with 13 bases between. Germline CDR1 MNHEY, CDR2 SMNVEV (reference sequence). There are 14 residues in the CDR3.

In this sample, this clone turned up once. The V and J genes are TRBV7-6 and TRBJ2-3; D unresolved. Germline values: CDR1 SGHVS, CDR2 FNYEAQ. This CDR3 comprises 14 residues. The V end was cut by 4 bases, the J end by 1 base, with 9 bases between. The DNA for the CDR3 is TGTGCCAGCAGCTCCCAGCCGGGCACAGATACGCAGTATTTT. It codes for CASSSQPGTDTQYF.

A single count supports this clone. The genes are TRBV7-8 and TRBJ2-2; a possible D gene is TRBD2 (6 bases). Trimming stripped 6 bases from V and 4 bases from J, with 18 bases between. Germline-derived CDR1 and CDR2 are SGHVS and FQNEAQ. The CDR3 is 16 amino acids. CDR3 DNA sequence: TGTGCCAGCAGAGTACTAGCCCTCGCCCTCACCGGGGAGCTGTTTTTT. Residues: CASRVLALALTGELFF.

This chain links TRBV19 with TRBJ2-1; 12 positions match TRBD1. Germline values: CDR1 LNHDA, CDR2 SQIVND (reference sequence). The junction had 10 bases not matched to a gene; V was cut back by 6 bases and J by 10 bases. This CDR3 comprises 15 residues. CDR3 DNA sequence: TGTGCCAGTAGAGGGTGGGACAGGGGGCTCGGGGAGCAGTTCTTC. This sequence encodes CASRGWDRGLGEQFF.

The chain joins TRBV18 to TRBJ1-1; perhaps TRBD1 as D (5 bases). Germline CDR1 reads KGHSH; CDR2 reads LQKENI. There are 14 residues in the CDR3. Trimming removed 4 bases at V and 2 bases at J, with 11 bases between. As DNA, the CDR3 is TGTGCCAGCTCACTCGCCACAGGAAACACTGAAGCTTTCTTT. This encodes CASSLATGNTEAFF. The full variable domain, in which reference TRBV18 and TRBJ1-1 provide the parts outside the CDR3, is NAGVMQNPRHLVRRRGQEARLRCSPMKGHSHVYWYRQLPEEGLKFMVYLQKENIIDESGMPKERFSAEFPKEGPSILRIQQVVRGDSAAYFCASSLATGNTEAFFGQGTRLTVV.

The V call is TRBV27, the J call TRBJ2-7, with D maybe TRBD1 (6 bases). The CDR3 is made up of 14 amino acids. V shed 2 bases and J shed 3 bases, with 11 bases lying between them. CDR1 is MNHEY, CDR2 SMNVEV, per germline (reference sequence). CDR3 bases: TGTGCCAGCAGTTTAACAGGGAATAACTACGAGCAGTACTTC. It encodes CASSLTGNNYEQYF.

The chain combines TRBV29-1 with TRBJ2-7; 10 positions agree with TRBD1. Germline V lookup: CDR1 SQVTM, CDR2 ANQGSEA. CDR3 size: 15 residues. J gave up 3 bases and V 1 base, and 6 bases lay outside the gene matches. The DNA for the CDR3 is TGCAGCGTTGAAGCGACAGGGGGCTCAGGCTACGAGCAGTACTTC. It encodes CSVEATGGSGYEQYF.

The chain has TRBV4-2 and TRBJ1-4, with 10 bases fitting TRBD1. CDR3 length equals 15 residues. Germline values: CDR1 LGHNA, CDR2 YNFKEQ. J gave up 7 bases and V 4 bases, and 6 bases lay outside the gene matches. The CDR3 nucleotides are TGTGCCAGCAGCCGAGAGACAGGGGGCGGTGAAAAACTGTTTTTT. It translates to CASSRETGGGEKLFF.

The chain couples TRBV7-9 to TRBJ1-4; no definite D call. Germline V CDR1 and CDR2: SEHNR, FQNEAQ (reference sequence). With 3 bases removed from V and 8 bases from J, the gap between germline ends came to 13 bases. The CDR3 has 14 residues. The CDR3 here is CASSLQAGREKLFF. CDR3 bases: TGTGCCAGCAGCTTGCAGGCTGGAAGGGAAAAACTGTTTTTT.